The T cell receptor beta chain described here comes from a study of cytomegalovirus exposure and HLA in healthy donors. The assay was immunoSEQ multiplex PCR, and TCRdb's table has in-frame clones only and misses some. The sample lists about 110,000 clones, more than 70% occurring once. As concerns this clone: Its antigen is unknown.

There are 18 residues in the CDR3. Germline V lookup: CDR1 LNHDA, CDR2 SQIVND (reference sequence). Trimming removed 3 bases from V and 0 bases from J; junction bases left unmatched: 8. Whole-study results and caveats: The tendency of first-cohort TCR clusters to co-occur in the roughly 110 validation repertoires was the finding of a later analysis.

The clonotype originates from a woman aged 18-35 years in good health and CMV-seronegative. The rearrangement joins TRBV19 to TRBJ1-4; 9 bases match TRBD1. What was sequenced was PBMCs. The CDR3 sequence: CASSIGTGIIATNEKLFF. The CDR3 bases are TGTGCCAGTAGTATCGGGACAGGGATTATCGCAACTAATGAAAAACTGTTTTTT.